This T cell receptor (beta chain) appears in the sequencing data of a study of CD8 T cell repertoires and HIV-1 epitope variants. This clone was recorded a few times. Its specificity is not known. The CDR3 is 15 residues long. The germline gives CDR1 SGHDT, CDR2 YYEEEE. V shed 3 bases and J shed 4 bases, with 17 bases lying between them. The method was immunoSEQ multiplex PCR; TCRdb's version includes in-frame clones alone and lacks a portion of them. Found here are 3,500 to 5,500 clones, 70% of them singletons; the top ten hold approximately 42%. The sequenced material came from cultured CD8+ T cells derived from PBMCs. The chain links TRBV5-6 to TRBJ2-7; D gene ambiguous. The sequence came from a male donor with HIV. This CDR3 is CASSWSENMVYEQYF. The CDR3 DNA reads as TGTGCCAGCAGCTGGTCCGAAAATATGGTGTACGAGCAGTACTTC. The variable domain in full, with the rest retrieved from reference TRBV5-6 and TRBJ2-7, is DAGVTQSPTHLIKTRGQQVTLRCSPKSGHDTVSWYQQALGQGPQFIFQYYEEEERQRGNFPDRFSGHQFPNYSSELNVNALLLGDSALYLCASSWSENMVYEQYFGPGTRLTVT.